This T cell receptor beta chain came from a study of CD8+ T cells in alopecia areata (dated by TCRdb to 2016 to 2019). General notes on the study: The treated patients, all with moderate-to-severe alopecia areata, were enrolled in an open-label pilot trial of oral tofacitinib given at 5 to 10 mg twice daily. The study used high-throughput TCRbeta sequencing to examine T cell clonal expansion in alopecia areata, in both the C3H/HeJ mouse model and human patients. Patients received tofacitinib for 6 to 18 months and were then followed off drug for 6 months to check for delayed response and recurrence. Biopsies were taken from tofacitinib-treated patients at baseline and again at 4 and 24 weeks into treatment, and several of those patients also had a later scalp biopsy. RNA came from the PAXgene miRNA kit for fixed scalp, the miRNeasy kit for PBMCs, and the RNeasy kit for mouse skin. Scalp clonality was compared across normal scalp (n=4), patchy alopecia areata scalp (n=8), and alopecia totalis/universalis scalp (n=8). In treated patients, disease severity was measured using the SALT score, which gives the percentage of scalp surface area affected. TCRbeta CDR3 regions were amplified by immunoSEQ multiplex PCR using 35 Vbeta forward and 13 Jbeta reverse primers. In humans, TCRbeta sequencing was performed on scalp tissue and on sorted CD4+ and CD8+ peripheral blood T cells from healthy controls and from patients with patchy or totalis/universalis alopecia areata.

The time point label on this specimen signifies: about 5 months on oral tofacitinib. Taken with the paper, the label for treatment or condition translates to: oral pan-JAK inhibitor, 5-10 mg twice daily. From alopecia areata patients, peripheral blood was collected along with lesional scalp punch biopsies. PBMCs were isolated by density centrifugation and stained for CD3, CD4 and CD8, after which CD4+ and CD8+ T cells were sorted on a FACSAria. Results the study describes overall, beyond this receptor: The treated cohort was small, with a single nonresponder, so links between baseline CD8+ expansion and response need larger studies. Shared TCR sequences between patients were less evident than in mice, which may be partly attributable to HLA diversity in the patient population. Tofacitinib significantly lowered scalp clonality and the number of expanded CD8+ clones among the top 100 scalp clones. Many expanded lesional clones were found to persist in scalp and blood during tofacitinib treatment, and relapse after treatment cessation may be partly explained by this persistence. Lesional scalp, especially in alopecia totalis/universalis, showed higher clonality and more expanded CD8+ clones than normal scalp, suggesting antigenic drive. Scalp TCR repertoire analysis is complicated because resident alphabeta T cells in normal human skin are also sequenced, whereas mouse skin is dominated by gammadelta T cells.

The library was obtained by the immunoSEQ multiplex PCR assay. To provide template for TCR sequencing, every sample had RNA extracted and reverse transcribed into cDNA. First-strand cDNA was synthesized using SuperScript III with a 2:1 mix of oligo-dT and random hexamers. A synthetic immune receptor repertoire was used to gauge amplification bias, and whatever bias remained was removed computationally. The source study handled its data this way. After raw reads were preprocessed to remove errors, the CDR3 was defined following IMGT conventions as running from the conserved cysteine to phenylalanine. Clonality was computed by normalizing Shannon entropy by log2 of the number of productive unique TCRs and subtracting the result from 1. Scalp TCRbeta sequences were cross-referenced with sorted blood CD4 and CD8 repertoires so that the CD4 or CD8 identity of scalp clones could be inferred. The table was pulled from immuneACCESS by TCRdb, which kept in-frame rearrangements only. Such tables lose some clones; where checked, under half of the loss comes from unresolved V genes, and the rest has no known cause. Clonal size and the V and J genes are those of that table, whereas D and trimming came from the DNA. The sample table holds 150,000 to 200,000 clones, of which about 60% were seen once. The ten largest make up about 12% of the sample.

As for this clone: Its antigen is not yet known. No base quality values were provided; no much bigger clone lies one nucleotide off.

Inclusive of the bounding cysteine and phenylalanine, the CDR3 is 21 residues long. Only the CDR3 portion is preserved as DNA: 63 bases, with reading frame beginning at the first base. The germline V gene gives CDR1 as SGHVS and CDR2 as FQNEAQ. V trim: 5 bases; J trim: 2 bases; unmatched bases: 18. This receptor was obtained from a human donor with alopecia areata. Rearrangement joined TRBV7-8 to TRBJ2-3; TRBD2 aligns with 14 central bases. This specimen was CD8+ T cells sorted from blood, taken at week 24, from a patient treated with tofacitinib. CDR3 reads: CASSPTLFGLAGGLNTDTQYF. The sequenced DNA is TGTGCCAGCAGCCCTACACTCTTCGGACTAGCGGGGGGCCTGAACACAGATACGCAGTATTTT.